This is a list of T cell receptor beta chains from one sample in a study of T cell changes during pregnancy in multiple sclerosis. Assay used: immunoSEQ multiplex PCR; TCRdb lists only in-frame clones, some missing. The data contain fewer than 90,000 clones, approximately 94% of them seen just once; the ten biggest clones take up 0.65% to 0.95%. The sequencing here drew on peripheral blood, taken in the third trimester of pregnancy. These receptors came from a female donor with multiple sclerosis, enrolled in a pregnancy study. CDR3s include the opening cysteine and the closing phenylalanine or tryptophan. A D gene is named only where the DNA matches it firmly. Clone size is given for some rows only: seen once, a few or many times, or a class if the clone is expanded.

TRBJ2-3	TRBV27	.	TRBD2	TGTGCCAGCAGACCTCCAGCGGGACGAGATACGCAGTATTTT	CASRPPAGRDTQYF
TRBJ2-7	TRBV6-5	.	.	TGTGCCAGCAGTTACCCCGGCAGGAACGAGCAGTACTTC	CASSYPGRNEQYF
TRBJ2-1	TRBV27	.	TRBD1	TGTGCCAGCAGTTACCTCCGGGACAGTCGGTACAATGAGCAGTTCTTC	CASSYLRDSRYNEQFF
TRBJ1-1	TRBV10-2	.	.	TGCGCCAGCAGTGAGTCGAAGGGGGTTTTGAACACTGAAGCTTTCTTT	CASSESKGVLNTEAFF
TRBJ2-1	TRBV14	.	.	TGTGCCAGCAGCCCCCTCGCTAGCAACCAATACAATGAGCAGTTCTTC	CASSPLASNQYNEQFF
TRBJ2-1	TRBV9	.	TRBD1	TGTGCCAGCAGCTGGACAGGGGACCCTGGGAATGAGCAGTTCTTC	CASSWTGDPGNEQFF
TRBJ2-7	TRBV18	.	TRBD2	TGTGCCAGCTCACCCAAGGGAAGCGGGAGCTACGAGCAGTACTTC	CASSPKGSGSYEQYF
TRBJ2-7	TRBV5-1	.	.	TGCGCCAGCAGCTCGGGGGAAGGGGCCTCCGAGCAGTACTTC	CASSSGEGASEQYF
TRBJ1-2	TRBV27	.	.	TGTGCCAGCAGTGGAAGGGGTGGTAACTATGGCTACACCTTC	CASSGRGGNYGYTF
TRBJ1-1	TRBV28	.	.	TGTGCCAGCAGCCCTCTTGGCCTTGAAGCTTTCTTT	CASSPLGLEAFF
TRBJ2-7	TRBV4-1	.	TRBD1	TGCGCCAGCAGCCCCGGACAGGGGGCAGGTTACGAGCAGTACTTC	CASSPGQGAGYEQYF
TRBJ1-3	TRBV28	.	.	TGTGCCAGCAGTCCTCCGACACCTTACTCTGGAAACACCATATATTTT	CASSPPTPYSGNTIYF
TRBJ2-7	TRBV29-1	.	.	TGCAGCGTTGAAAAGACAGGAACATACGAGCAGTACTTC	CSVEKTGTYEQYF
TRBJ1-5	TRBV7-2	.	.	TGTGCCAGCAGCTTAGCGCTAGGAGGTCATCAGCCCCAGCATTTT	CASSLALGGHQPQHF
TRBJ1-5	TRBV2	.	.	TGTGCCAGCAGTGAATTCGGGGTCTATAGCAATCAGCCCCAGCATTTT	CASSEFGVYSNQPQHF
TRBJ2-7	TRBV11-2	.	TRBD1	TGTGCCAGCAGCTTAGAAGGGACAGGGGCTTTGGAGCAGTACTTC	CASSLEGTGALEQYF
TRBJ2-3	TRBV2	.	TRBD1	TGTGCCAGCTCCCCGGGACAGGGGTTCGATACGCAGTATTTT	CASSPGQGFDTQYF
TRBJ2-3	TRBV6-1	.	.	TGTGCCAGCAGTGAAGATGGCTCCTTAGATACGCAGTATTTT	CASSEDGSLDTQYF
TRBJ2-3	TRBV20-1	.	TRBD2	TGCACAGCGGGAGTCACAGATACGCAGTATTTT	CTAGVTDTQYF
TRBJ2-1	TRBV30	.	.	TGTGCCTGGAACGCACAGATCTACAATGAGCAGTTCTTC	CAWNAQIYNEQFF
TRBJ1-1	TRBV30	few	TRBD1	TGTGCCTGGAGAGTCGGGCAGGGGGCGGAGAAAGCTTTCTTT	CAWRVGQGAEKAFF
TRBJ1-1	TRBV5-1	.	.	TGCGCCAGCAGCTTTGGAACAGGGCCACCGAACACTGAAGCTTTCTTT	CASSFGTGPPNTEAFF
TRBJ2-6	TRBV30	once	TRBD1	TGTGCCTGTTCGAGGACAGGGGCCGGGGCCAACGTCCTGACTTTC	CACSRTGAGANVLTF
TRBJ1-1	TRBV5-1	.	TRBD1	TGCGCCAGCAGCTCCACAGGGGGAGCCAACACTGAAGCTTTCTTT	CASSSTGGANTEAFF
TRBJ2-1	TRBV4-2	.	TRBD2	TGTGCCAGCAGCCAAGATGCACGGCGGGGGGGCAATGAGCAGTTCTTC	CASSQDARRGGNEQFF
TRBJ2-2	TRBV2	.	.	TGTGCCAGCAGTGAGGTAGTAACCGGGGAGCTGTTTTTT	CASSEVVTGELFF
TRBJ1-2	TRBV4-2	.	TRBD1	TGTGCCAGCAGCCAAGATCCCGGACAGGGTGTGATGGGCTACACCTTC	CASSQDPGQGVMGYTF
TRBJ2-7	TRBV18	.	.	TGTGCCAGCTCACCCAAAGCGGAGTACGAGCAGTACTTC	CASSPKAEYEQYF
TRBJ2-1	TRBV5-4	.	.	TGTGCCAGCAGCTCCGGACAGGCCGGGGGGCAGTTCTTC	CASSSGQAGGQFF
TRBJ2-2	TRBV11-2	.	.	TGTGCCAGCAGCTTTGGGCTCGGAGGGTCGGGGACCGGGGAGCTGTTTTTT	CASSFGLGGSGTGELFF
TRBJ1-5	TRBV30	few	.	TGTGCCTGGAGTGTACGGGGGGGAAGCAATCAGCCCCAGCATTTT	CAWSVRGGSNQPQHF
TRBJ2-7	TRBV4-1	.	TRBD1	TGCGCCAGCAGCCAAGGCGACAGGGGGAAAGACGAGCAGTACTTC	CASSQGDRGKDEQYF
TRBJ2-7	TRBV2	.	TRBD1	TGTGCCAGCAGTAGGGACAGATCCACCTACGAGCAGTACTTC	CASSRDRSTYEQYF
TRBJ1-2	TRBV4-1	.	.	TGCGCCAGCAGCCAAGATAATGTAGACTCCTTTTGGTATGGCTACACCTTC	CASSQDNVDSFWYGYTF
TRBJ2-3	TRBV6-1	.	TRBD1	TGTGCCAGCGAAAAAGACAGGGCTGCAGATACGCAGTATTTT	CASEKDRAADTQYF
TRBJ2-7	TRBV5-5	.	TRBD1	TGTGCCAGCAGCCTCCGACAGGGTCACTACGAGCAGTACTTC	CASSLRQGHYEQYF
TRBJ2-4	TRBV27	.	TRBD1	TGTGCCAGCTCCTGGGGACAGAAAAACATTCAGTACTTC	CASSWGQKNIQYF
TRBJ2-7	TRBV2	.	TRBD1	TGTGCCAGCCTCCTACAGGGGGCCTACGAGCAGTACTTC	CASLLQGAYEQYF
TRBJ2-7	TRBV5-1	.	TRBD2	TGCGCCAGCAGCCTTGTCACTAGCGGGTCCTACGAGCAGTACTTC	CASSLVTSGSYEQYF
TRBJ2-1	TRBV7-2	.	TRBD2	TGTGCCAGCAGCCTCGGGCTAGCGGGAGTCCTCACCCACAATGAGCAGTTCTTC	CASSLGLAGVLTHNEQFF
TRBJ2-5	TRBV2	.	TRBD2	TGTGCCAGCAGCGTGGGCGGGAGGGTGGGAAAAGAGACCCAGTACTTC	CASSVGGRVGKETQYF
TRBJ2-1	TRBV19	.	TRBD1	TGTGCCAGTAGGCGGACAGGGGGCCGCGTTAATGAGCAGTTCTTC	CASRRTGGRVNEQFF
TRBJ2-4	TRBV7-3	.	TRBD1	TGTGCCAGCAGCTTAACGGGGACAGGGGTTGGCAAAAACATTCAGTACTTC	CASSLTGTGVGKNIQYF
TRBJ2-7	TRBV4-2	.	.	TGTGCCAGCAGCCAAGAAGGGGTTTCGGCCGGAACAGAATACGAGCAGTACTTC	CASSQEGVSAGTEYEQYF
TRBJ2-3	TRBV11-2	.	TRBD2	TGTGCCAGCAGCTCGGGCCGGACTAGCGTACCTAGCACAGATACGCAGTATTTT	CASSSGRTSVPSTDTQYF
TRBJ2-5	TRBV2	.	.	TGTGCCAGCAGTAAAACCAGGGGTGGGGAAGAGACCCAGTACTTC	CASSKTRGGEETQYF
TRBJ1-2	TRBV12-5	.	TRBD1	TGTGCTAGTGGCTCCGGACAGGGGGCTTTTGGCTACACCTTC	CASGSGQGAFGYTF
TRBJ2-7	TRBV6-5	.	.	TGTGCCAGCAGTTACTCAGGGGACGAGCAGTACTTC	CASSYSGDEQYF
TRBJ2-7	TRBV19	once	.	TGTGCCAGTAGTATTAGTCTAGGGAGGCACGAGCAGTACTTC	CASSISLGRHEQYF
TRBJ2-1	TRBV4-1	.	TRBD2	TGCGCCAGCAGCCAAGCAATTGGCGGGAGGGCCTACAATGAGCAGTTCTTC	CASSQAIGGRAYNEQFF
TRBJ2-5	TRBV27	.	.	TGTGCCAGCAGTTTATCGATGCGGGAGACCCAGTACTTC	CASSLSMRETQYF
TRBJ2-5	TRBV7-2	.	TRBD1	TGTGCCAGCAGCTCTATATCAGCCCTTACGACAGGGTCCCAAGAGACCCAGTACTTC	CASSSISALTTGSQETQYF
TRBJ1-1	TRBV25-1	.	.	TGTGCCAGCAGTGAAAACTTTCTGGTTGGGAACACTGAAGCTTTCTTT	CASSENFLVGNTEAFF
TRBJ2-3	TRBV29-1	.	.	TGCAGCGTATGGGGAGTACCAGATACGCAGTATTTT	CSVWGVPDTQYF
TRBJ1-2	TRBV7-2	.	.	TGTGCCAGCAGCCCACGGCCCAGACAGGACGGCTACACCTTC	CASSPRPRQDGYTF